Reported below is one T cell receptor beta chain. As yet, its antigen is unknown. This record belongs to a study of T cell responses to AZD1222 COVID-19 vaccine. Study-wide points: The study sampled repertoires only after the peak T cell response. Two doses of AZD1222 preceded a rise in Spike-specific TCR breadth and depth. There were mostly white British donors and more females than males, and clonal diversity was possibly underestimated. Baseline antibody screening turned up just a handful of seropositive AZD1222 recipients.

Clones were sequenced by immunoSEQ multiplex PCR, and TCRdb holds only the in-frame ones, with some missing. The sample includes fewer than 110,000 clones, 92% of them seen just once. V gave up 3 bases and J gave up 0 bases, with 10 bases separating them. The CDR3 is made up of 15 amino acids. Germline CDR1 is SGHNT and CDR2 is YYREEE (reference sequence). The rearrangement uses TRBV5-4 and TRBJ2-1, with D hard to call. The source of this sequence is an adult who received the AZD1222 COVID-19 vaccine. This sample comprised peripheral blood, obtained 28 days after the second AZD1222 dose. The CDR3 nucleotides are TGTGCCAGCAGCTGGTGGGATGGCTCCTACAATGAGCAGTTCTTC. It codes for CASSWWDGSYNEQFF.